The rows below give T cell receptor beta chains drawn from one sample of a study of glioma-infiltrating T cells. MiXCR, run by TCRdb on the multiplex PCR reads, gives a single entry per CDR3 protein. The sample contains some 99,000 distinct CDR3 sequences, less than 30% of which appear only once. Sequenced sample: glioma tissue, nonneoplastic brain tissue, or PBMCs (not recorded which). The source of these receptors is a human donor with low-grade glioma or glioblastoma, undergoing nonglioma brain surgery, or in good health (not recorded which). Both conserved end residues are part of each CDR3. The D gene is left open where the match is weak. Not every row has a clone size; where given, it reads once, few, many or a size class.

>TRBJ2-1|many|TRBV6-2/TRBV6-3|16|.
TGTGCCAGCAGCCCCGCACGATGGACCGAAAACAATGAGCAGTTCTTC
CASSPARWTENNEQFF
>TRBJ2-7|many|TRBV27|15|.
TGTGCCAGCAGTTTATGGGGGACATCTAGCTACGAGCAGTACTTC
CASSLWGTSSYEQYF
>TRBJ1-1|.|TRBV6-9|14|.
TGTGCCAGCGGTTACGGGCACATGAACACTGAAGCCTTCTTT
CASGYGHMNTEAFF
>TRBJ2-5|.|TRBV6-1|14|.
TGTGCCAGCAGTGTGGCAGGGTTACAAGAGGCCCAGTACTTC
CASSVAGLQEAQYF
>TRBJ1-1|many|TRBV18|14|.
TGTGCCAGCTCACCTGGCGGAATGAACACTGAAGCTTTCTTT
CASSPGGMNTEAFF
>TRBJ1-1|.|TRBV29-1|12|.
TGCAGCGTGCTGGGGGTTGTCACTGAAGCTTTCTTT
CSVLGVVTEAFF
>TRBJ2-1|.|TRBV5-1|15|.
TGCGCCAGCAGCGCCTCCCCTCGCTCCTACAATGAGCAGTTCTTC
CASSASPRSYNEQFF
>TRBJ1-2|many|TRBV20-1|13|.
TGCAGTGCTGGCGGGGGGGCAGGCTATGGCTACACCTTC
CSAGGGAGYGYTF
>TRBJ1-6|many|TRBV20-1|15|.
TGCAGTGCTAGAGTATCGGCAGGGGATAATTCACCCCTCCACTTT
CSARVSAGDNSPLHF
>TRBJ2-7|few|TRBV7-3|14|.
TGTGCCAGCAGCTTAAGACAAGGGAATTACGAGCAGTACTTC
CASSLRQGNYEQYF
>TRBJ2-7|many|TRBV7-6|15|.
TGTGCCAGCAGTCCCAGACCGCCGGAGAGCTACGAGCAGTACTTC
CASSPRPPESYEQYF
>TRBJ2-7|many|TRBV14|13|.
TGTGCCAGCAGCCAGGCTACGCCTTTACAGCAGTACTTC
CASSQATPLQQYF
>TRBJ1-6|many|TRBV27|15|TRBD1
TGTGCCAGCAGTCAGTCGGGACAGGGTAATTCACCCCTCCACTTT
CASSQSGQGNSPLHF
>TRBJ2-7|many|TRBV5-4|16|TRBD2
TGTGCCAGCAGTTCTACTAGCGGGTGGATCTCCTACGAGCAGTACTTC
CASSSTSGWISYEQYF
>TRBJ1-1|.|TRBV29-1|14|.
TGCAGCGTTTTCGGACAGCCAAAGAACACTGAAGCTTTCTTT
CSVFGQPKNTEAFF
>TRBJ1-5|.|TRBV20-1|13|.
TGCAGTGCCCACCGGGACGGCAATCAGCCCCAGCATTTT
CSAHRDGNQPQHF
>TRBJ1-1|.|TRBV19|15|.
TGTGCCAGTGCCCACCCTAGGGGGGCGAACACTGAAGCTTTCTTT
CASAHPRGANTEAFF
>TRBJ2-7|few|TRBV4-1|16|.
TGCGCCAGCAGCCAAGATCGGGGGAGGTCTGGGTACGAGCAGTACTTC
CASSQDRGRSGYEQYF
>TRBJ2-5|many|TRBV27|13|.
TGTGCCAGCAGTTTAAGGCGGGATGAGACCCAGTACTTC
CASSLRRDETQYF
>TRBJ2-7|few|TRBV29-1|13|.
TGCAGCGCCGCGTCGGGGGGCGCCTACGAGCAGTACTTC
CSAASGGAYEQYF
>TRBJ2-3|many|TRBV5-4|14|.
TGTGCCAGCAGCTTGGACAGGAGCACAGATACGCAGTATTTT
CASSLDRSTDTQYF
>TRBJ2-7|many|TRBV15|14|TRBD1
TGTGCCACCAGCTGGGGACAGGGAAATGACGAGCAGTACTTC
CATSWGQGNDEQYF
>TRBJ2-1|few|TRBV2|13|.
TGTGCCAGCAGCAGGGAAGGGTACAATGAGCAGTTCTTC
CASSREGYNEQFF
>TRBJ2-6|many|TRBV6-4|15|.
TGTGCCAGCCGTCTTTACTCAGGAGGGGCCAACGTCCTGACTTTC
CASRLYSGGANVLTF
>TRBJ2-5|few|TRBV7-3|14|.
TGTGCCAGCAGCTCTTATCCGCGAGAAGAGACCCAGTACTTC
CASSSYPREETQYF
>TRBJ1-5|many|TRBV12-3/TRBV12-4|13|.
TGTGCCAGCATTCAAAAGGGAATTCAGCCCCAGCATTTT
CASIQKGIQPQHF
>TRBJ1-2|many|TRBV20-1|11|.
TGCAGTGCTAGGGCAGCGTATGGCTACACCTTC
CSARAAYGYTF